The 27 T cell receptor beta chains reported below all come from one sample, sequenced in a study of PD-1 blockade in mismatch repair-deficient tumors. This table comes from immunoSEQ multiplex PCR, and its TCRdb copy is limited to in-frame clones, with some not included. The top ten hold more than 2.5% of the sample, which has more than 40,000 clones, 78% seen once. The sequencing here drew on peripheral blood, taken 4 weeks after starting pembrolizumab. The receptor source for this set is an adult with mismatch repair-deficient cancer.

The V and J genes are TRBV6-5 and TRBJ2-1; 10 positions match TRBD2. V dropped 3 bases and J dropped 2; count of bases not matched to a gene: 4. Per the germline V gene, CDR1 is MNHEY and CDR2 is SVGAGI. This CDR3 comprises 16 residues. As DNA, the CDR3 is TGTGCCAGCAGTTATCGGACTAGCGGAACCTACAATGAGCAGTTCTTC. Translation gives CASSYRTSGTYNEQFF.

This clone was recorded once. The V gene is TRBV9, the J gene TRBJ2-1; TRBD2 matches at 7 bases. The CDR3 totals 15 residues. Trimming took 0 bases from V and 7 from J; bases not matched to a gene: 7. The germline V gene encodes CDR1 SGDLS and CDR2 YYNGEE. The CDR3 here is CASSVGGRDGNEQFF. CDR3 in DNA: TGTGCCAGCAGCGTAGGGGGGAGGGATGGGAATGAGCAGTTCTTC.

The chain carries TRBV6-1 and TRBJ2-1; the D gene could be TRBD1 or TRBD2 (5 bases each). V was trimmed by 6 bases and J by 10 bases, leaving 13 bases between them. Per the germline V gene, CDR1 is MNHNS and CDR2 is SASEGT. CDR3 size: 12 residues. The CDR3, as DNA: TGTGCCAGCAGCCCGGGACCCCGGGAGCAGTTCTTC. Residues: CASSPGPREQFF.

The gene calls are TRBV20-1 and TRBJ1-2; no clear D gene. The CDR3 has 11 residues. The germline gives CDR1 DFQATT, CDR2 SNEGSKA (reference sequence). The germline V and J ends were trimmed by 3 bases and 2 bases, with 4 bases remaining between them. CDR3 region: CSASSNYGYTF. Here the CDR3 DNA reads TGCAGTGCTAGCAGCAACTATGGCTACACCTTC.

The rearrangement joins TRBV10-3 to TRBJ1-1; D ambiguous. The CDR3 consists of 13 residues. Germline values: CDR1 ENHRY, CDR2 SYGVKD. Trimming cost V 4 bases and J 1 base, with 7 bases left between them. CDR3 coding DNA: TGTGCCATCAGTGCGTGGGGGAACACTGAAGCTTTCTTT. This gives the protein CAISAWGNTEAFF.

J is TRBJ2-2 and V is TRBV5-4; D remains ambiguous. Trimming stripped 4 bases from V and 5 bases from J, with 12 bases between. Per germline, CDR1 SGHNT and CDR2 YYREEE (reference sequence). This CDR3 region has 14 residues. The CDR3 here is CASSPHLKTGELFF. As DNA, the CDR3 is TGTGCCAGCAGCCCGCACCTGAAAACCGGGGAGCTGTTTTTT.

J is TRBJ2-7 and V is TRBV11-2, with D maybe TRBD1 (8 bases). The CDR3 runs 18 residues. Germline loops: CDR1 SGHAT, CDR2 FQNNGV. Deletions cut 5 bases from V and 1 base from J, with 24 bases between. The CDR3 DNA is TGTGCCAGCAGCCCGGGAGGACCGACAGGGGCCAAATCCTACGAGCAGTACTTC. This translates into CASSPGGPTGAKSYEQYF.

The chain couples TRBV4-1 to TRBJ2-7; D is possibly TRBD1 (6 bases). The germline V gene has CDR1 MGHRA and CDR2 YSYEKL. The CDR3 is made up of 13 amino acids. Trimming pared 4 bases from V and 3 bases from J, leaving 10 bases between. The CDR3 spells CASSRGQNYEQYF. CDR3 nucleotide sequence: TGCGCCAGCAGCCGCGGACAGAACTACGAGCAGTACTTC.

There are a few counts of this clone. The gene calls are TRBV5-1 and TRBJ1-2, with D possibly being TRBD1 (5 bases). The CDR3 runs 13 residues. Germline CDR1 and CDR2: SGHRS and YFSETQ. V lost 2 bases to trimming and J lost 1 base, with 6 bases between them. The CDR3 DNA reads as TGCGCCAGCAGCTTACAGGATAACTATGGCTACACCTTC. Translating gives CASSLQDNYGYTF.

This clone was recorded a few times. J is TRBJ2-7 and V is TRBV2; TRBD2 aligns across 10 bases. Germline trimming cut 7 bases from V and 2 bases from J; bases unmatched to any gene: 5. The germline gives CDR1 SNHLY, CDR2 FYNNEI. The CDR3 consists of 14 residues. In DNA form, the CDR3 reads TGTGCCAGCATGAGCGGACTAGCGGCCTACGAGCAGTACTTC. Protein product: CASMSGLAAYEQYF.

The CDR3 region is CAISHPGQGARNYGYTF. DNA of the CDR3: TGTGCCATCTCCCACCCTGGGCAGGGGGCGCGGAACTATGGCTACACCTTC. This rearrangement joins TRBV19 to TRBJ1-2; 8 bases are a match to TRBD1. Germline CDR1 reads LNHDA; CDR2 reads SQIVND (reference sequence). J lost 2 bases, V lost 10 bases, and 18 bases had no gene match. CDR3 length equals 17 residues. Looking up the rest from reference TRBV19 and TRBJ1-2 gives the full variable domain: DGGITQSPKYLFRKEGQNVTLSCEQNLNHDAMYWYRQDPGQGLRLIYYSQIVNDFQKGDIAEGYSVSREKKESFPLTVTSAQKNPTAFYLCAISHPGQGARNYGYTFGSGTRLTVV.

This clone showed up just once. This chain links TRBV6-5 with TRBJ2-7; 11 nucleotides match TRBD2. V was clipped by 0 bases and J by 4 bases; unmatched bases: 2. CDR3 size: 15 residues. Germline V gene lookup returns CDR1 MNHEY and CDR2 SVGAGI. CDR3 sequence: CASSYSGLAAYEQYF. For the CDR3, the DNA is TGTGCCAGCAGTTACTCGGGACTAGCGGCTTACGAGCAGTACTTC.

This clone was observed a single time. The V call is TRBV28, the J call TRBJ1-3; D is unclear. Trimming removed 6 bases at V and 3 bases at J, with 21 bases between. Germline-derived CDR1 and CDR2 are MDHEN and SYDVKM. The CDR3 has 17 residues. CDR3 amino acids: CASRLRRSGVRGNTIYF. The CDR3 DNA is TGTGCCAGCAGGTTGAGGAGATCAGGAGTTCGTGGAAACACCATATATTTT.

The chain has TRBV28 and TRBJ2-5; D is unclear. Germline V gene sequence: CDR1 MDHEN, CDR2 SYDVKM. This CDR3 contains 11 residues. The V end was cut by 1 base, the J end by 5 bases, with 2 bases between. CDR3 region: CASSLYETQYF. In DNA form, the CDR3 reads TGTGCCAGCAGTTTATATGAGACCCAGTACTTC. The variable domain in full, completed from reference TRBV28 and TRBJ2-5, reads DVKVTQSSRYLVKRTGEKVFLECVQDMDHENMFWYRQDPGLGLRLIYFSYDVKMKEKGDIPEGYSVSREKKERFSLILESASTNQTSMYLCASSLYETQYFGPGTRLLVL.

CDR3 sequence (DNA): TGTGCCAGCAGTTCGGGGGGCGCGGGCGGGGAGCTGTTTTTT. Translated: CASSSGGAGGELFF. The rearrangement links TRBV27 to TRBJ2-2, with D possibly TRBD2 on 7 matching bases. The CDR3 is 14 amino acids. Trimming took 4 bases from V and 7 from J, leaving 13 bases between them. Germline assignment: CDR1 MNHEY and CDR2 SMNVEV (reference sequence).

The gene calls are TRBV6-1 and TRBJ1-5; D is uncertain. The CDR3 extends over 12 amino acids. The germline V gene has CDR1 MNHNS and CDR2 SASEGT. V gave up 10 bases and J gave up 6 bases, with 13 bases separating them. CDR3 bases: TGTGCCACCCGCCGGTCTAGTCAGCCCCAGCATTTT. It specifies CATRRSSQPQHF.

Only a few counts were recorded for this clone. This rearrangement joins TRBV4-3 to TRBJ1-1; D ambiguous. In germline, CDR1 is LGHNA, CDR2 YSLEER. V lost 4 bases to trimming and J lost 0 bases, with 12 bases between them. This CDR3 comprises 15 residues. CDR3 in amino acids: CASSRALGMNTEAFF. In nucleotides, the CDR3 is TGCGCCAGCAGCCGAGCTCTGGGGATGAACACTGAAGCTTTCTTT.

The chain has TRBV6-5 and TRBJ2-5, with TRBD1 matching over 8 bases. This CDR3 spans 13 amino acids. The germline V gene has CDR1 MNHEY and CDR2 SVGAGI. After removal of 5 bases from V and 4 bases from J, the junction contained 3 bases not matched to a gene. The CDR3 DNA is TGTGCCAGCAGTAGGGACAGGTCAGAGACCCAGTACTTC. Its translation is CASSRDRSETQYF.

V usage is TRBV18 and J usage is TRBJ2-1, with 8 bases matching TRBD1. CDR3 length: 15 amino acids. Germline values: CDR1 KGHSH, CDR2 LQKENI. V trimming: 1 base; J trimming: 5 bases; junction bases outside the gene matches: 4. The CDR3 coding sequence is TGTGCCAGCTCACCACTACAGGGGGGAAACAATGAGCAGTTCTTC. This encodes CASSPLQGGNNEQFF.

V and J are TRBV7-2 and TRBJ2-3; the D is unclear. The germline V and J ends were trimmed by 0 bases and 3 bases, with 10 bases remaining between them. CDR1 and CDR2 (germline): SGHTA, FQGNSA. The CDR3 totals 15 residues. The chain's CDR3 is CASSLAVGRTDTQYF. In DNA form, the CDR3 reads TGTGCCAGCAGCTTAGCGGTCGGCAGAACAGATACGCAGTATTTT.

V usage is TRBV27 and J usage is TRBJ2-1; D is tentatively TRBD1 or TRBD2 (5 bases each). The CDR3 runs to 15 residues. Per the germline V gene, CDR1 is MNHEY and CDR2 is SMNVEV (reference sequence). The V gene lost 4 bases and the J gene lost 4 bases, with 14 bases spanning the gap. In DNA, the CDR3 is TGTGCCAGCAGTTCTCCTTCGGGACGTTACAATGAGCAGTTCTTC. As protein: CASSSPSGRYNEQFF.

The gene calls are TRBV19 and TRBJ2-3; D ambiguous. The CDR3 is 16 residues long. Germline V gene lookup returns CDR1 LNHDA and CDR2 SQIVND (reference sequence). V shed 3 bases and J shed 0 bases, with 13 bases lying between them. The CDR3 is CASSIWRTLSTDTQYF. CDR3 in DNA: TGTGCCAGTAGTATTTGGCGGACCTTGAGCACAGATACGCAGTATTTT.

V and J are TRBV10-3 and TRBJ2-1; 13 bases agree with TRBD2. The CDR3 totals 16 residues. J was trimmed by 0 bases and V by 10 bases; bases with no gene match: 6. Germline V gene data show CDR1 as ENHRY and CDR2 as SYGVKD. The CDR3 DNA follows: TGTGCCACCAGACTAGCGGGAGGTTACTCCTACAATGAGCAGTTCTTC. This gives the protein CATRLAGGYSYNEQFF.

The chain links TRBV25-1 to TRBJ1-4, with D possibly TRBD1 on 5 matching bases. The germline V gene has CDR1 MGHDK and CDR2 SYGVNS. Trimming shortened V by 7 bases and J by 8 bases, and 20 bases separated the two germline ends. The CDR3 contains 15 residues. This chain's CDR3 is CASTPSGLRREKLFF. The CDR3 nucleotides read TGTGCCAGCACTCCTTCGGGACTGCGTCGGGAAAAACTGTTTTTT.

V gene TRBV11-2 combines with J gene TRBJ2-7, with D unclear. Germline CDR1 reads SGHAT; CDR2 reads FQNNGV. The CDR3 runs to 15 residues. Deletions cut 4 bases from V and 0 bases from J, with 13 bases between. CDR3 nucleotides: TGTGCCAGCAGCTCTTATACGGGTAGCTCCTACGAGCAGTACTTC. Its protein product is CASSSYTGSSYEQYF.

This clone was seen more than once but under ten times. V gene TRBV19 combines with J gene TRBJ1-5; D is perhaps TRBD1 (6 bases). Trimming took off 8 bases at V and 3 bases at J, with 17 bases between the two ends. CDR1 is LNHDA and CDR2 is SQIVND in the germline V gene (reference sequence). The CDR3 consists of 15 residues. CDR3 residues: CASQSGGAINQPQHF. The DNA of the CDR3 is TGTGCCAGTCAAAGCGGGGGGGCTATCAATCAGCCCCAGCATTTT.

V is TRBV7-9 and J is TRBJ1-5, with 9 bases that match TRBD1. The germline V gene encodes CDR1 SEHNR and CDR2 FQNEAQ (reference sequence). The V and J ends lost 6 bases and 7 bases, in that order; junction bases with no gene match: 19. The CDR3 has 18 amino acids. This CDR3 reads CASSLERRLDRGYQPQHF. For the CDR3, the DNA is TGTGCCAGCAGTCTTGAACGGAGGTTGGACAGGGGTTACCAGCCCCAGCATTTT. The complete variable domain, with remaining parts taken from reference TRBV7-9 and TRBJ1-5, reads DTGVSQNPRHKITKRGQNVTFRCDPISEHNRLYWYRQTLGQGPEFLTYFQNEAQLEKSRLLSDRFSAERPKGSFSTLEIQRTEQGDSAMYLCASSLERRLDRGYQPQHFGDGTRLSIL.